This entry lists 23 T cell receptor beta chains sequenced from one sample in a study of monozygotic twins with inflammatory bowel disease. TCRdb reprocessed the 5' RACE reads and keeps a single row for each CDR3 protein, giving no DNA. In all, the sample yields about 450,000 distinct CDR3 sequences. The sample taken for sequencing was blood. The receptors derive from a human donor with ulcerative colitis or Crohn's disease, or a healthy co-twin of an affected twin (not recorded which).

The V call is TRBV11-2, the J call TRBJ2-2; TCRdb's D call, TRBD1, is unchecked because there is no DNA. The CDR3 totals 16 residues. Germline assignment: CDR1 SGHAT and CDR2 FQNNGV. The CDR3 here is CASSPRDRRDSGELFF.

The chain employs TRBV11-2 and TRBJ1-6; the TRBD1 assignment by TCRdb is unverifiable without DNA. The germline V gene has CDR1 SGHAT and CDR2 FQNNGV. The CDR3 is made up of 18 amino acids. CDR3 amino acids: CASSPRDSRTLSNSPLHF.

V and J are TRBV19 and TRBJ2-2. Germline lookup yields CDR1 LNHDA and CDR2 SQIVND (reference sequence). This CDR3 contains 15 residues. The CDR3 region is CASSIVGLFSGELFF.

The chain is built from TRBV12-3 or TRBV12-4 and TRBJ1-1; TCRdb proposes TRBD1, but this gene call is untestable without DNA. The CDR3 has 14 amino acids. CDR3 amino acids: CASSLRVRGTEAFF.

The chain joins TRBV7-9 to TRBJ2-2; TCRdb selects TRBD2, and the lack of DNA leaves this call unchecked. This CDR3 has 14 amino acids. Germline assignment: CDR1 SEHNR and CDR2 FQNEAQ (reference sequence). CDR3: CASAKAGGTGELFF.

The rearrangement joins TRBV27 to TRBJ1-1. The CDR3 loop spans 17 amino acids. The germline CDR1 and CDR2 sequences are MNHEY and SMNVEV (reference sequence). The CDR3 region is CASYSHRAELSNTEAFF.

This chain joins TRBV5-1 and TRBJ1-1; checking the TCRdb D call of TRBD1 is not possible without DNA. Germline lookup yields CDR1 SGHRS and CDR2 YFSETQ. The CDR3 length is 14 residues. CDR3 sequence reads: CASSLEGAPTEAFF.

V and J are TRBV6-5 and TRBJ2-1; checking the TCRdb D call of TRBD2 is not possible without DNA. The CDR3 spans 13 residues. Germline CDR1 is MNHEY and CDR2 is SVGAGI. The CDR3 loop is CASSYSRVGEQFF.

The rearrangement joins TRBV20-1 to TRBJ2-1; TCRdb designates TRBD1, a call that cannot be tested without DNA. This CDR3 spans 13 amino acids. Germline V lookup: CDR1 DFQATT, CDR2 SNEGSKA (reference sequence). This chain's CDR3 is CSATPDPYNEQFF.

The chain employs TRBV27 and TRBJ2-3. Per germline, CDR1 MNHEY and CDR2 SMNVEV (reference sequence). This CDR3 contains 14 residues. This CDR3 reads CASSLIGSTDTQYF.

The CDR3 loop is CAISESAREAFF. The chain has TRBV10-3 and TRBJ1-1. Germline-derived CDR1 and CDR2 are ENHRY and SYGVKD. The CDR3 extends over 12 amino acids.

V gene TRBV5-1 combines with J gene TRBJ2-1; TCRdb names TRBD2, which stays unverified in the absence of DNA. Germline loops: CDR1 SGHRS, CDR2 YFSETQ. The length of the CDR3 is 17 residues. The CDR3 loop is CASSLAPGAGVFYEQFF.

J is TRBJ2-7 and V is TRBV5-1; absent DNA, TCRdb's TRBD1 call cannot be checked. In germline, CDR1 is SGHRS, CDR2 YFSETQ. The CDR3 is 14 amino acids. The CDR3 sequence: CASSLDYRDSEQYF. The full variable domain, in which reference TRBV5-1 and TRBJ2-7 provide the parts outside the CDR3, is KAGVTQTPRYLIKTRGQQVTLSCSPISGHRSVSWYQQTPGQGLQFLFEYFSETQRNKGNFPGRFSGRQFSNSRSEMNVSTLELGDSALYLCASSLDYRDSEQYFGPGTRLTVT.

The rearrangement joins TRBV19 to TRBJ2-3; TCRdb lists TRBD2, though no DNA is available to test this call. Germline V lookup: CDR1 LNHDA, CDR2 SQIVND (reference sequence). The CDR3 covers 14 residues. The CDR3 is CASSIGPHTDMQYF.

The chain couples TRBV30 to TRBJ2-3. This CDR3 region has 12 residues. The germline gives CDR1 GTSNPN, CDR2 SVGIG (reference sequence). CDR3 loop: CAWSSRGDTQYF.

The V call is TRBV7-2, the J call TRBJ2-1. Per the germline V gene, CDR1 is SGHTA and CDR2 is FQGNSA. This CDR3 has 11 amino acids. CDR3 residues: CASSLGLEVFF.

The chain couples TRBV28 to TRBJ2-1; checking the TCRdb D call of TRBD1 is not possible without DNA. This CDR3 spans 13 amino acids. CDR1 and CDR2 from the germline V gene are MDHEN and SYDVKM. This chain's CDR3 is CASTSQGGLRQFF.

The chain uses TRBV6-5 and TRBJ2-3; TCRdb's D call, TRBD1, is unchecked because there is no DNA. Germline CDR1 reads MNHEY; CDR2 reads SVGAGI. CDR3 length: 12 amino acids. Here the CDR3 reads CASTGDTDTQYF.

The J gene is TRBJ2-7, the V gene TRBV10-3; absent DNA, TCRdb's TRBD2 call cannot be checked. The CDR3 is made up of 20 amino acids. Germline CDR1 reads ENHRY; CDR2 reads SYGVKD. This CDR3 reads CAISRDPGLAGPAGYYEQYF.

V is TRBV5-1 and J is TRBJ2-3; TCRdb indicates TRBD1, and absent DNA this call remains unverified. The germline gives CDR1 SGHRS, CDR2 YFSETQ. CDR3 length: 18 residues. CDR3 loop: CASSSPGGAVSSTDTQYF. Supplemented by reference TRBV5-1 and TRBJ2-3, the full variable domain reads KAGVTQTPRYLIKTRGQQVTLSCSPISGHRSVSWYQQTPGQGLQFLFEYFSETQRNKGNFPGRFSGRQFSNSRSEMNVSTLELGDSALYLCASSSPGGAVSSTDTQYFGPGTRLTVL.

This sequence joins TRBV7-2 and TRBJ1-3; TCRdb's assignment of TRBD1 cannot be checked, as there is no DNA. From germline, CDR1 is SGHTA and CDR2 FQGNSA. The CDR3 runs to 15 residues. CDR3 loop: CASSLARDQGNTIYF.

The V call is TRBV6-9, the J call TRBJ1-5. The CDR3 is made up of 16 amino acids. CDR1 and CDR2 (germline): MNHGY, SVAAGI. The CDR3 reads CASSYSEDSSNQPQHF.

The genes are TRBV20-1 and TRBJ2-7; TCRdb proposes TRBD1, but this gene call is untestable without DNA. The CDR3 has 15 amino acids. From germline, CDR1 is DFQATT and CDR2 SNEGSKA (reference sequence). CDR3 sequence reads: CSAPATGGYGNEQYF.